This is a list of T cell receptor beta chains from one sample in a study of shared clonotypes between healthy human individuals. Profiling relied on immunoSEQ multiplex PCR, and the TCRdb table lists in-frame clones only, not all of them. The sample consists of some 2,000,000 clones, 95% of them appearing once. Sequenced sample: naive CD4+ T cells sorted from blood. The origin of the receptors is a man aged 18 to 30 in good health. Both conserved end residues are part of each CDR3. The order of the fields is V gene, D gene, clone size, J gene, CDR3 DNA, CDR3 protein. A D gene is named only where the DNA matches it firmly. Size is stated for part of the rows, as once, few or many counts, or as a class when the clone is expanded.

TRBV6-6,NA,NA,TRBJ1-5,TGTGCCAGCAGTTACGATCCTTCTTATCAGCCCCAGCATTTT,CASSYDPSYQPQHF
TRBV2,TRBD2,NA,TRBJ2-3,TGTGCCAGCAGTGATCGCGCGGGAGTGACAGATACGCAGTATTTT,CASSDRAGVTDTQYF
TRBV7-2,TRBD2,NA,TRBJ2-7,TGTGCCAGCAGCTTAGTGCTAGCGGGCGCCTACGAGCAGTACTTC,CASSLVLAGAYEQYF
TRBV11-2,TRBD1,NA,TRBJ1-1,TGTGCCAGCAGCCTGACAGGGGACACTGAAGCTTTCTTT,CASSLTGDTEAFF
TRBV5-1,TRBD2,NA,TRBJ2-5,TGCGCCAGCAGCTTGGCCGGGGCGGGAGGACAAGAGACCCAGTACTTC,CASSLAGAGGQETQYF
TRBV2,NA,NA,TRBJ1-2,TGTGCCAGCAGTGAAACGAGCGGACCGTATGGCTACACCTTC,CASSETSGPYGYTF
TRBV7-9,NA,NA,TRBJ1-4,TGTGCCAGCAGCGACGGGGGGACCTCCGAAAAACTGTTTTTT,CASSDGGTSEKLFF
TRBV7-8,NA,NA,TRBJ2-7,TGTGCCAGCAGCCTTGGAGGGAGTCAGTACGAGCAGTACTTC,CASSLGGSQYEQYF
TRBV6-5,TRBD1,NA,TRBJ2-1,TGTGCCAGCAGCAGGACAGGGATGAATGAGCAGTTCTTC,CASSRTGMNEQFF
TRBV6-5,TRBD1,few,TRBJ1-6,TGTGCCAGCAGTTACTCTCGGGACAGCACCAATTCACCCCTCCACTTT,CASSYSRDSTNSPLHF
TRBV6-5,NA,NA,TRBJ2-2,TGTGCCGTCAAAGGGGGGAATGCCGGGGAGCTGTTTTTT,CAVKGGNAGELFF
TRBV10-1,NA,once,TRBJ1-3,TGCGCCAGCAGTGTTACAGGATCTGGAAACACCATATATTTT,CASSVTGSGNTIYF
TRBV28,TRBD1,NA,TRBJ1-2,TGTGCCAGCGGTGACAGGGAGGGGTATGGCTACACCTTC,CASGDREGYGYTF
TRBV6-5,TRBD1,NA,TRBJ1-6,TGTGCCAGCCAGGGGGAGTTGTATAATTCACCCCTCCACTTT,CASQGELYNSPLHF
TRBV7-9,TRBD1,NA,TRBJ1-2,TGTGCCAGCAGCTCTACAGGGGGGCGTATCAAGGACTATGGCTACACCTTC,CASSSTGGRIKDYGYTF
TRBV6-6,NA,NA,TRBJ2-7,TGTGCCAGCAGTTACCCTAGGGGGAGCTCCTACGAGCAGTACTTC,CASSYPRGSSYEQYF